The 17 T cell receptor beta chains below were found in one sample sequenced in a study of blood T cell repertoires in COVID-19. Assay: immunoSEQ multiplex PCR; the TCRdb copy retains only in-frame clones and omits some. In the table there are tens of thousands of clones, approximately 86% of which are singletons. The material sequenced was peripheral blood. These receptors all come from a woman aged 45-60 years with active or convalescent COVID-19.

The chain employs TRBV29-1 and TRBJ1-1; the D is unclear. This CDR3 is 12 amino acids long. Germline-derived CDR1 and CDR2 are SQVTM and ANQGSEA. V lost 7 bases, J lost 4 bases, and 13 bases lay in between. CDR3 residues: CSATGLGTEAFF. The CDR3 bases are TGCAGCGCCACGGGGTTGGGCACTGAAGCTTTCTTT.

This chain uses TRBV30 with TRBJ2-5; no firm D call. CDR1 and CDR2 from the germline V gene are GTSNPN and SVGIG (reference sequence). This CDR3 spans 11 amino acids. The ends were cut back, 6 bases at V and 5 bases at J, with 10 bases in the middle. The CDR3 DNA reads as TGTGCCTGTGAAATCGGGGAGACCCAGTACTTC. Translated: CACEIGETQYF.

This chain links TRBV7-3 with TRBJ2-7; TRBD2 might be the D (5 bases). Per germline, CDR1 SGHTA and CDR2 FQGTGA. The CDR3 is made up of 14 amino acids. The V gene lost 5 bases and the J gene lost 1 base, with 12 bases spanning the gap. CDR3 DNA: TGTGCCAGCAGCCGGGGTCCATCTTCCTACGAGCAGTACTTC. This sequence encodes CASSRGPSSYEQYF.

V is TRBV9 and J is TRBJ1-2; 8 bases agree with TRBD1. Germline lookup yields CDR1 SGDLS and CDR2 YYNGEE. The CDR3 is 17 residues long. V shed 3 bases, J shed 0 bases, and the junction held 10 bases outside the gene matches. The CDR3 region is CASSARGPGGPNYGYTF. CDR3 nucleotides: TGTGCCAGCAGCGCGAGGGGTCCAGGGGGCCCTAACTATGGCTACACCTTC.

The chain joins TRBV4-3 to TRBJ2-4; 8 nucleotides agree with TRBD1. Germline V CDR1 and CDR2: LGHNA, YSLEER. This CDR3 spans 18 amino acids. V was clipped by 0 bases and J by 0 bases; unmatched bases: 7. CDR3: CASSQDVGQGLAKNIQYF. The CDR3 nucleotides read TGCGCCAGCAGCCAAGATGTAGGACAGGGACTAGCCAAAAACATTCAGTACTTC.

The CDR3 DNA sequence: TGTGCCAGCAGCTTAGAGGACAGGGACTGGGGCTACACCTTC. Protein: CASSLEDRDWGYTF. This chain joins TRBV7-2 and TRBJ1-2; TRBD1 matches at 8 bases. CDR3 length: 14 amino acids. The V and J ends lost 1 base and 8 bases, in that order; junction bases with no gene match: 6. Germline V gene data show CDR1 as SGHTA and CDR2 as FQGNSA.

Only a few counts were recorded for this clone. The chain combines TRBV27 with TRBJ1-1; possible D gene TRBD1, 6 bases. The length of the CDR3 is 14 residues. Germline values: CDR1 MNHEY, CDR2 SMNVEV (reference sequence). Trimming removed 2 bases from V and 0 bases from J, with 7 bases in between. CDR3 bases: TGTGCCAGCAGTTTAAACAGGGTGAACACTGAAGCTTTCTTT. It translates to CASSLNRVNTEAFF.

The chain uses TRBV2 and TRBJ2-3; 7 nucleotides line up with TRBD2. The CDR3 contains 15 residues. V dropped 3 bases and J dropped 2; count of bases not matched to a gene: 5. Germline V gene sequence: CDR1 SNHLY, CDR2 FYNNEI. CDR3 in amino acids: CASSEARGTTDTQYF. The CDR3 region has the DNA TGTGCCAGCAGTGAGGCGCGGGGGACCACAGATACGCAGTATTTT. The full variable domain, its missing parts supplied by reference TRBV2 and TRBJ2-3, is EPEVTQTPSHQVTQMGQEVILRCVPISNHLYFYWYRQILGQKVEFLVSFYNNEISEKSEIFDDQFSVERPDGSNFTLKIRSTKLEDSAMYFCASSEARGTTDTQYFGPGTRLTVL.

The rearrangement links TRBV7-9 to TRBJ1-1; D is uncertain. The V and J ends lost 5 bases and 7 bases respectively, with 14 bases between them. CDR1 and CDR2 (germline): SEHNR, FQNEAQ (reference sequence). The CDR3 is 13 residues long. CDR3 region: CASSGGRQIEAFF. The DNA of the CDR3 is TGTGCCAGCAGCGGAGGGCGGCAGATTGAAGCTTTCTTT.

The V call is TRBV4-3, the J call TRBJ2-1; 12 bases align to TRBD2. The CDR3 contains 19 residues. CDR1 and CDR2 (germline): LGHNA, YSLEER. With V trimmed by 0 bases and J by 5 bases, 11 bases remained unmatched. The CDR3 DNA follows: TGCGCCAGCAGCCAAGACTCCAAGGGGCTAGCGGGGGGGGACAATGAGCAGTTCTTC. This encodes CASSQDSKGLAGGDNEQFF.

The chain is built from TRBV30 and TRBJ2-3, with TRBD1 matching 9 bases. With 3 bases clipped from V and 3 bases from J, the junction kept 1 base outside the gene matches. Germline CDR1 reads GTSNPN; CDR2 reads SVGIG (reference sequence). The CDR3 is 13 amino acids. As DNA, the CDR3 is TGTGCCTGGAGGACAGGGGGTACAGATACGCAGTATTTT. Translated: CAWRTGGTDTQYF.

V and J are TRBV10-3 and TRBJ1-1; 9 bases are a match to TRBD1. The CDR3 totals 15 residues. Trimming cost V 4 bases and J 2 bases; bases outside gene matches: 5. Germline lookup yields CDR1 ENHRY and CDR2 SYGVKD. This CDR3 reads CAISGPQGANTEAFF. CDR3 nucleotides: TGTGCCATCAGTGGTCCACAGGGGGCCAACACTGAAGCTTTCTTT.

The chain couples TRBV5-1 to TRBJ1-5; TRBD1 agrees at 7 bases. The V gene's germline CDR1 is SGHRS and CDR2 YFSETQ. CDR3 length: 15 amino acids. Trimming at V came to 2 bases and at J to 2 bases, leaving 4 bases not matched to a gene. For the CDR3, the DNA is TGCGCCAGCAGCTTAGGGACAGCTGGCAATCAGCCCCAGCATTTT. Protein product: CASSLGTAGNQPQHF.

The chain is built from TRBV5-6 and TRBJ1-5, with D maybe TRBD1 (6 bases). The CDR3 spans 16 residues. The germline gives CDR1 SGHDT, CDR2 YYEEEE. V lost 4 bases, J lost 0 bases, and 14 bases lay in between. The DNA for the CDR3 is TGTGCCAGCAGCGAGTACGGACAGTTTAGCAATCAGCCCCAGCATTTT. It codes for CASSEYGQFSNQPQHF.

This clone was found a few times. The V call is TRBV12-3 or TRBV12-4, the J call TRBJ1-2; the D is unclear. V lost 6 bases to trimming and J lost 4 bases, with 12 bases between them. The CDR3 runs to 13 residues. CDR3 nucleotide sequence: TGTGCCAGCAGCAGGCGAACGTCCTATGGCTACACCTTC. Its translation is CASSRRTSYGYTF.

The chain has TRBV6-2 or TRBV6-3 and TRBJ1-5; D possibly corresponds to TRBD1 (5 bases). The germline V gene has CDR1 MNHEY and CDR2 SVGEGT. The CDR3 runs to 17 residues. V lost 5 bases and J 1 base, leaving 18 bases between the germline ends. Written as DNA, the CDR3 is TGTGCCAGCAGTCCGTCTTCAGGGAGGGGAAGCAATCAGCCCCAGCATTTT. It codes for CASSPSSGRGSNQPQHF.

The chain joins TRBV2 to TRBJ2-5, with D possibly being TRBD1 (5 bases). V was shortened by 8 bases and J by 2 bases, with 9 bases between the two germline ends. Germline CDR1 is SNHLY and CDR2 is FYNNEI. This CDR3 spans 12 amino acids. CDR3 bases: TGTGCCAGCGCAGGGTCTCAAGAGACCCAGTACTTC. The encoded protein is CASAGSQETQYF.